This entry concerns a single T cell receptor (beta chain). These data are taken from a study of Graves' ophthalmopathy and Graves' hyperthyroidism. Amplified TCR beta CDR3 regions were obtained using RNA transcripts as template. An opening RT-PCR round employed HTBI primers and preceded a second-round multiplex PCR. TCRdb re-analysed the multiplex PCR reads in MiXCR, keeping a single row per CDR3 protein. The sample gives about 700,000 distinct CDR3 sequences, about 44% of which show up once; approximately 43% is in the top ten. The ends were cut back, 4 bases at V and 5 bases at J, with 13 bases in the middle. This CDR3 has 14 residues. CDR1 is SGHKS, CDR2 YYEKEE, per germline (reference sequence).

V and J are TRBV5-5 and TRBJ1-5; no firm D call. The sequenced sample was peripheral blood. The source of this sequence is an adult man with Graves' ophthalmopathy. In DNA form, the CDR3 reads TGTGCCAGCAGCCGAGCGTTACATGATCAGCCCCAGCATTTT. Translating it yields CASSRALHDQPQHF.